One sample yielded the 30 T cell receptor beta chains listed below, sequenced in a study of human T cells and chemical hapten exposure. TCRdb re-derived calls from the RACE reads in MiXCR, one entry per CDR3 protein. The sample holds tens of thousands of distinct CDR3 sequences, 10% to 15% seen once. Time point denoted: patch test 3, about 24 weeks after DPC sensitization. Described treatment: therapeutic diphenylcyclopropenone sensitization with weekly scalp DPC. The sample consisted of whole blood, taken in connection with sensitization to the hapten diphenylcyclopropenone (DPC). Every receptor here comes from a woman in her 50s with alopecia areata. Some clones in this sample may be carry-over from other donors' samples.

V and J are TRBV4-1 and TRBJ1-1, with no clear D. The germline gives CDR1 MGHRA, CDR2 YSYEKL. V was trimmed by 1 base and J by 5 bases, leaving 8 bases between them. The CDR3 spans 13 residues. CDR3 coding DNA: TGCGCCAGCAGCCAAGGTGCAGTTACTGAAGCTTTCTTT. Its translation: CASSQGAVTEAFF.

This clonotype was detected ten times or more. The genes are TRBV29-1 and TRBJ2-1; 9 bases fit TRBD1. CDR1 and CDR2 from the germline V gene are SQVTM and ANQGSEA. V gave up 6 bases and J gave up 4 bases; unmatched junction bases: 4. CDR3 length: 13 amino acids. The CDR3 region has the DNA TGCAGCGTGGCCGGACAGGGGTACAATGAGCAGTTCTTC. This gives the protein CSVAGQGYNEQFF.

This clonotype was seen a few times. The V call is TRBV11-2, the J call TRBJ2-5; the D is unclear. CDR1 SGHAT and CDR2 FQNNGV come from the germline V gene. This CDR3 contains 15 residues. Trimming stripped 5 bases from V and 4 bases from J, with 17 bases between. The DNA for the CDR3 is TGTGCCAGCAGCACCGGTGGAAGAGAAGGAGAGACCCAGTACTTC. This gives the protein CASSTGGREGETQYF.

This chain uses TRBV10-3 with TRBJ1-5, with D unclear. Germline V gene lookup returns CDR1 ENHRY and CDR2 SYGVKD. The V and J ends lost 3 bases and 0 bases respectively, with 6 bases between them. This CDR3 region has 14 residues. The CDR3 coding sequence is TGTGCCATCAGTGAAGGACCTAGCAATCAGCCCCAGCATTTT. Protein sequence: CAISEGPSNQPQHF.

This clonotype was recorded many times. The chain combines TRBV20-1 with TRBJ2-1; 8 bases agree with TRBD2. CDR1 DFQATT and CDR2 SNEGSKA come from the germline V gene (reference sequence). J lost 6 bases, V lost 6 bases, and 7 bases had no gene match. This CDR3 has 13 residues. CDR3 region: CSAWTSIFNEQFF. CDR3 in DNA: TGCAGTGCGTGGACTAGCATCTTCAATGAGCAGTTCTTC.

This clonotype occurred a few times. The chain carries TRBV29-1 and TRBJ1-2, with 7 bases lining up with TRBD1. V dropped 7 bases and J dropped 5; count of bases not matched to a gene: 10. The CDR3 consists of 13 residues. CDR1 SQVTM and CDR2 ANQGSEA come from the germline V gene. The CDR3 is CSGGLRDSYGYTF. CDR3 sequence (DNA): TGCAGCGGCGGTCTCCGGGACAGTTATGGCTACACCTTC.

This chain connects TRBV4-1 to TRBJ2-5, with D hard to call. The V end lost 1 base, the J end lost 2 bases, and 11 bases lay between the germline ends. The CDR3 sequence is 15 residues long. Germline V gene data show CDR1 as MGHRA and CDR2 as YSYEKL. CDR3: CASSQVMTPQETQYF. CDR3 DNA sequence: TGCGCCAGCAGCCAAGTCATGACCCCACAAGAGACCCAGTACTTC.

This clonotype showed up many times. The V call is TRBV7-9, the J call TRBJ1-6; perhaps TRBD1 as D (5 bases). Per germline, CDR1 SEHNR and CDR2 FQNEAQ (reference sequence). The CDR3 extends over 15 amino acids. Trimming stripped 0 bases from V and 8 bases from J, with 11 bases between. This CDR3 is CASSLAMTDHSPLHF. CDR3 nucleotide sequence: TGTGCCAGCAGCTTAGCGATGACAGATCATTCACCCCTCCACTTT.

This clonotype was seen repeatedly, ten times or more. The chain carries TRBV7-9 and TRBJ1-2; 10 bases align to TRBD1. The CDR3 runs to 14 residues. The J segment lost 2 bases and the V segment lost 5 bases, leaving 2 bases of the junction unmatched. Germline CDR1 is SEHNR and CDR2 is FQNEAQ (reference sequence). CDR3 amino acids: CASSTGQGNYGYTF. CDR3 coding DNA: TGTGCCAGCAGCACGGGACAGGGGAACTATGGCTACACCTTC.

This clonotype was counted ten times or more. The CDR3 region has the DNA TGTGCCAGCAGCTTAATCGGTACACGAGGGACAGATACGCAGTATTTT. Its protein product is CASSLIGTRGTDTQYF. This chain uses TRBV7-3 with TRBJ2-3; D may be TRBD2 (5 bases). The CDR3 runs 16 residues. CDR1 and CDR2 from the germline V gene are SGHTA and FQGTGA. V was shortened by 1 base and J by 3 bases, with 14 bases between the two germline ends.

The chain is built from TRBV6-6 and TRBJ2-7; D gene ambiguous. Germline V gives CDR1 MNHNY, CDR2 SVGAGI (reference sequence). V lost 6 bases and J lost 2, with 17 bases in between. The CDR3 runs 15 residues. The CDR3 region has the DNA TGTGCCAGCAGCCCCCCCCGAGGCCGAACCTACGAGCAGTACTTC. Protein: CASSPPRGRTYEQYF.

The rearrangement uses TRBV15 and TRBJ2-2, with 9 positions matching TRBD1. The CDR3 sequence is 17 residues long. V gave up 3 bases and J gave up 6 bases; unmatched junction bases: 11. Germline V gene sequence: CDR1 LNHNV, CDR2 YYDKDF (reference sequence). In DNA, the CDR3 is TGTGCCACCAGCAGGGGGGGGACAGGGTACAACGCCGGGGAGCTGTTTTTT. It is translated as CATSRGGTGYNAGELFF.

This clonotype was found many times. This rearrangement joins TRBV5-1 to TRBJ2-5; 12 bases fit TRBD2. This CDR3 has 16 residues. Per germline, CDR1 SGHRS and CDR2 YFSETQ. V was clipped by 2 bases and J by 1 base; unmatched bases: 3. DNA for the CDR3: TGCGCCAGCAGCTTCGGACTAGCGGGAACCCAAGAGACCCAGTACTTC. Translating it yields CASSFGLAGTQETQYF.

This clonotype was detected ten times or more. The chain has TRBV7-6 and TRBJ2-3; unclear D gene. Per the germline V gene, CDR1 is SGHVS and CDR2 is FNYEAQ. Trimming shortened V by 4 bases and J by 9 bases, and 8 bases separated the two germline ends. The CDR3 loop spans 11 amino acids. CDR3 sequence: CASSSSSTQYF. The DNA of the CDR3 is TGTGCCAGCAGCTCCAGTAGCACGCAGTATTTT.

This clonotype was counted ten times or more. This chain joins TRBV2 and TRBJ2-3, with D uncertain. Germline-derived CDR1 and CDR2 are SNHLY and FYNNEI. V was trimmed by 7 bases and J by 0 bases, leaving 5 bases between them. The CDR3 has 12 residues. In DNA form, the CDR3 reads TGTGCCAGCAAGCGTAGCACAGATACGCAGTATTTT. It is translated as CASKRSTDTQYF.

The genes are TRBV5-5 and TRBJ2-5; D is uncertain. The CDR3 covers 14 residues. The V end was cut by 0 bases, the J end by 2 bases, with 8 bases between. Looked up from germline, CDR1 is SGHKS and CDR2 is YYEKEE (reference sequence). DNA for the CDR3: TGTGCCAGCAGCTTGGCCTCCACTCAAGAGACCCAGTACTTC. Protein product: CASSLASTQETQYF.

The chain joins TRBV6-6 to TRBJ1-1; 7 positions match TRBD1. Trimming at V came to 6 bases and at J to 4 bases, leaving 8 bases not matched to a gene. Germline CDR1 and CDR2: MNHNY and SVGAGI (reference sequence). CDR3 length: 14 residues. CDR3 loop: CASRDTGEGTEAFF. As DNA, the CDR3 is TGTGCCAGCAGGGATACAGGGGAAGGCACTGAAGCTTTCTTT.

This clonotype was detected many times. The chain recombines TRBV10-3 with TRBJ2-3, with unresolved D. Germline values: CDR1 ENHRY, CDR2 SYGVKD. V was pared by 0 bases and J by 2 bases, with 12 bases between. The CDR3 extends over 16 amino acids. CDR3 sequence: CAISESAGQLTDTQYF. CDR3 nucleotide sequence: TGTGCCATCAGTGAGTCTGCTGGGCAGCTCACAGATACGCAGTATTTT.

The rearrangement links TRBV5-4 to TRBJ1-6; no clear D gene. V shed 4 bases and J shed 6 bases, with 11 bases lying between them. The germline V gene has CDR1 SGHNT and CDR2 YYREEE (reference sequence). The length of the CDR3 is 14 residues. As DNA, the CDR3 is TGTGCCAGCAGCCTTGATCCTCCTAATTCACCCCTCCACTTT. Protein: CASSLDPPNSPLHF.

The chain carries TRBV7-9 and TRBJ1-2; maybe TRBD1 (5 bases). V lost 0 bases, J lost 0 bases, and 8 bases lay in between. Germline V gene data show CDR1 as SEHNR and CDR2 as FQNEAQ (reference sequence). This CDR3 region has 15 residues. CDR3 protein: CASSLAGTANYGYTF. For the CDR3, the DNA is TGTGCCAGCAGCTTAGCCGGGACGGCTAACTATGGCTACACCTTC.

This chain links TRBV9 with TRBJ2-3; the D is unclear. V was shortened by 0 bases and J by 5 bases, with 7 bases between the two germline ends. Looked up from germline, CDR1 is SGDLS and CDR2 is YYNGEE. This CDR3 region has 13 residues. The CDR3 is CASSVAPGDTQYF. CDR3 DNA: TGTGCCAGCAGCGTAGCCCCGGGAGATACGCAGTATTTT.

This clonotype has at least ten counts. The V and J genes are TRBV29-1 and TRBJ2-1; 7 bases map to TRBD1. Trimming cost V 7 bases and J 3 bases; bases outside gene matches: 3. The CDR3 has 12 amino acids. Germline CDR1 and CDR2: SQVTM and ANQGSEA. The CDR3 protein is CSARDSYNEQFF. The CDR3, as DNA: TGCAGCGCCCGGGACAGCTACAATGAGCAGTTCTTC.

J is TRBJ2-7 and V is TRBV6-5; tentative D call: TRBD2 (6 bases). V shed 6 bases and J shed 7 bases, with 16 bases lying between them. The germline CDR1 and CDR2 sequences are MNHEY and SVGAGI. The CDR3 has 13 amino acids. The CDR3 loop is CASSPGGSREQYF. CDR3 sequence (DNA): TGTGCCAGCAGCCCCGGAGGGTCTCGGGAGCAGTACTTC.

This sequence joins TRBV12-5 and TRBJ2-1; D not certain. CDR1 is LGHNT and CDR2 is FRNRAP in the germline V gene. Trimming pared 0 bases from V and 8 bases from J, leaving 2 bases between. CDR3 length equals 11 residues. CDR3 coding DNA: TGTGCTAGTGGTTTGGTAGATGAGCAGTTCTTC. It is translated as CASGLVDEQFF. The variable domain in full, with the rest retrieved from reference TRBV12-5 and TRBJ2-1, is DARVTQTPRHKVTEMGQEVTMRCQPILGHNTVFWYRQTMMQGLELLAYFRNRAPLDDSGMPKDRFSAEMPDATLATLKIQPSEPRDSAVYFCASGLVDEQFFGPGTRLTVL.

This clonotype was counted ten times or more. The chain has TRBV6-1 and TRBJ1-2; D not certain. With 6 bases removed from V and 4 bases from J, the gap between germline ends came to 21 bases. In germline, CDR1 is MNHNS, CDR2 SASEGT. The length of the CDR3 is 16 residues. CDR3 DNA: TGTGCCAGCAGAGGAGGAATGGCGGGAGTACTCTATGGCTACACCTTC. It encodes CASRGGMAGVLYGYTF.

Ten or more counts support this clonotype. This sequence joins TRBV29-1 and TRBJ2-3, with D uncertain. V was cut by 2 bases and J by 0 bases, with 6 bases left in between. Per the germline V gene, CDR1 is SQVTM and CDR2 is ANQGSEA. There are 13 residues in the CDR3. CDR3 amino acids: CSVERSSTDTQYF. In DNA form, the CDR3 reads TGCAGCGTTGAAAGGTCTAGCACAGATACGCAGTATTTT.

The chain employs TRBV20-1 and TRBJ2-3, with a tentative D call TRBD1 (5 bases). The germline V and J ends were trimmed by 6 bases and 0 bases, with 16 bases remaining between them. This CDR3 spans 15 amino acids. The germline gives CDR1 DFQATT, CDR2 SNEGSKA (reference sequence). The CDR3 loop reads CSAKSRQPSTDTQYF. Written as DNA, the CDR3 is TGCAGTGCAAAATCCCGACAGCCGAGCACAGATACGCAGTATTTT.

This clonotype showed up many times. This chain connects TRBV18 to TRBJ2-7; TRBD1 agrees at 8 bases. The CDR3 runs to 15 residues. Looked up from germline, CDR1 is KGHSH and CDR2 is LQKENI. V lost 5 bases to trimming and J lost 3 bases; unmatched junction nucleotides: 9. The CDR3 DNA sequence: TGTGCCAGCTCATCGCGGACAGGGCGGGACTACGAGCAGTACTTC. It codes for CASSSRTGRDYEQYF.

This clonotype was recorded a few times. The CDR3 here is CASSPRGSRGSEQYF. The CDR3 DNA follows: TGTGCCAGCAGCCCACGGGGTAGCCGAGGCTCCGAGCAGTACTTC. V usage is TRBV27 and J usage is TRBJ2-7; a possible D gene is TRBD2 (5 bases). With 6 bases removed from V and 6 bases from J, the gap between germline ends came to 21 bases. The CDR3 sequence is 15 residues long. The germline V gene encodes CDR1 MNHEY and CDR2 SMNVEV (reference sequence).

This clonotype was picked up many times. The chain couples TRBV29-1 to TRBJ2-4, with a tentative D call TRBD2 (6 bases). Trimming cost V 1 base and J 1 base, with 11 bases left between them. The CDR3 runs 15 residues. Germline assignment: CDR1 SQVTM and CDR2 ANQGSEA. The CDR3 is CSVEGREAAKNIQYF. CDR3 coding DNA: TGCAGCGTTGAAGGCAGGGAGGCGGCCAAAAACATTCAGTACTTC.